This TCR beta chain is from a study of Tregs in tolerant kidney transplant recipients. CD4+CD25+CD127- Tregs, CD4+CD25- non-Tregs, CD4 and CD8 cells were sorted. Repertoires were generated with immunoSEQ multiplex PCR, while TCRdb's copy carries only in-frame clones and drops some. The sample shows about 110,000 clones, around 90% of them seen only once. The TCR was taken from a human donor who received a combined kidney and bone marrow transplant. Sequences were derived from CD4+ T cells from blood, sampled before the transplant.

Here the CDR3 reads CASSGVAGAVGETQYF. The DNA of the CDR3 is TGCGCCAGCAGCGGGGTAGCGGGAGCAGTAGGGGAGACCCAGTACTTC. The rearrangement joins TRBV5-1 to TRBJ2-5; TRBD2 agrees at 9 bases. From germline, CDR1 is SGHRS and CDR2 YFSETQ. The V and J ends lost 4 bases and 5 bases, in that order; junction bases with no gene match: 12. This CDR3 is built from 16 residues.